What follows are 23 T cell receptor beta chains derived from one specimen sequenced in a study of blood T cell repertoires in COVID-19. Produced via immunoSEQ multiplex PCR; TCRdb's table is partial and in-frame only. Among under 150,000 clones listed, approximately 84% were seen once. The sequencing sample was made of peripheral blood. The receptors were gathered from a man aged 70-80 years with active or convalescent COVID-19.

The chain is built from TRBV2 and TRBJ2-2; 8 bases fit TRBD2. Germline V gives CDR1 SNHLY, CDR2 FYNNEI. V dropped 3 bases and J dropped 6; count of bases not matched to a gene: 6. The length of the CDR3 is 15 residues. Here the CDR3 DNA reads TGTGCCAGCAGTGACACGGGAGGGCCCTCCGGGGAGCTGTTTTTT. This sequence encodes CASSDTGGPSGELFF.

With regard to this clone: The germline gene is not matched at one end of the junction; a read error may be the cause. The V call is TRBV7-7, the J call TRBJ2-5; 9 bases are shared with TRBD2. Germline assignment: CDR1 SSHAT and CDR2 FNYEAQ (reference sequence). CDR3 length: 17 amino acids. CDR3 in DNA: TGTGCTAGCAGCTTAGGGTTAGCAGCGGGGGGACAAGAGACCCAGTACTTC. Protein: CASSLGLAAGGQETQYF.

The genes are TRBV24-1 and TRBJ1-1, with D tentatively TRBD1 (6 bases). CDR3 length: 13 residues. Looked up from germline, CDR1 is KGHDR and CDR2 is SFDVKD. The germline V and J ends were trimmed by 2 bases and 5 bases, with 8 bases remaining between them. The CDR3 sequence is CATSDSTGTEAFF. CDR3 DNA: TGTGCCACCAGTGATTCGACAGGTACTGAAGCTTTCTTT.

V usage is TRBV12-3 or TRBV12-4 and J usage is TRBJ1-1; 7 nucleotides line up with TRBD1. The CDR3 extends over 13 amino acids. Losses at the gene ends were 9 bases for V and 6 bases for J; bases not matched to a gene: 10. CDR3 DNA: TGTGCCAGTCAGGGAACGACAGGGTCTGAAGCTTTCTTT. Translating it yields CASQGTTGSEAFF.

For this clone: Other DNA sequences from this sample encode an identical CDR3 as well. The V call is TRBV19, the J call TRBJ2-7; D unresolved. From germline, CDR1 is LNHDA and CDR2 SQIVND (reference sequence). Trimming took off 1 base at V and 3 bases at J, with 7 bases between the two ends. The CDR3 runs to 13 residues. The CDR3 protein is CASSIAGGYEQYF. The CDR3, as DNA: TGTGCCAGTAGTATAGCCGGCGGCTACGAGCAGTACTTC.

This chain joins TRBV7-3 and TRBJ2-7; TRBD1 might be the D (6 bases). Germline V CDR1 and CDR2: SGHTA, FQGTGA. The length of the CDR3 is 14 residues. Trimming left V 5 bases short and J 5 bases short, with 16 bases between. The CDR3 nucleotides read TGTGCCAGCAGCAAAGGGGGTACGGAGGACGAGCAGTACTTC. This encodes CASSKGGTEDEQYF.

CDR3 amino acids: CASRYNRVTEAFF. The CDR3 DNA reads as TGTGCCAGCAGGTATAACAGGGTCACTGAAGCTTTCTTT. The V and J genes are TRBV13 and TRBJ1-1, with TRBD1 as a possible D gene (6 bases). The CDR3 is 13 residues long. Germline values: CDR1 PRHDT, CDR2 FYEKMQ (reference sequence). V lost 6 bases to trimming and J lost 4 bases, with 12 bases between them. Variable domain in full (rest from reference TRBV13 and TRBJ1-1): AAGVIQSPRHLIKEKRETATLKCYPIPRHDTVYWYQQGPGQDPQFLISFYEKMQSDKGSIPDRFSAQQFSDYHSELNMSSLELGDSALYFCASRYNRVTEAFFGQGTRLTVV.

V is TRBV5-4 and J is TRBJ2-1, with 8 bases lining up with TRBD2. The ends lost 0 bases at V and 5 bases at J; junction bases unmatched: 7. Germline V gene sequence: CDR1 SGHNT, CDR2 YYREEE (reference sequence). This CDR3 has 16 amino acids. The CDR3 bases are TGTGCCAGCAGCTTGGCGGGAGGGCCGAGGGACAATGAGCAGTTCTTC. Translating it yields CASSLAGGPRDNEQFF.

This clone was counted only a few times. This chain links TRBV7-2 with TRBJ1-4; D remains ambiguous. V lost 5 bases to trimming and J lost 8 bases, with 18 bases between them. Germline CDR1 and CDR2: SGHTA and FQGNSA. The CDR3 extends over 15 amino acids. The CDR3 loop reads CASSQGSAAREKLFF. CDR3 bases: TGTGCCAGCAGCCAAGGGAGTGCGGCACGAGAAAAACTGTTTTTT. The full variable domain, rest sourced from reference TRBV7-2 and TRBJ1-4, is GAGVSQSPSNKVTEKGKDVELRCDPISGHTALYWYRQSLGQGLEFLIYFQGNSAPDKSGLPSDRFSAERTGGSVSTLTIQRTQQEDSAVYLCASSQGSAAREKLFFGSGTQLSVL.

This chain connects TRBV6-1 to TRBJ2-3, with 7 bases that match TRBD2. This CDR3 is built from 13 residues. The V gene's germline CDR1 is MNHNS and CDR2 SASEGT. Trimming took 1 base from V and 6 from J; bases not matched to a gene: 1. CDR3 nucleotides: TGTGCCAGCAGTGAAGGTAGCGGGGATACGCAGTATTTT. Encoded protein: CASSEGSGDTQYF.

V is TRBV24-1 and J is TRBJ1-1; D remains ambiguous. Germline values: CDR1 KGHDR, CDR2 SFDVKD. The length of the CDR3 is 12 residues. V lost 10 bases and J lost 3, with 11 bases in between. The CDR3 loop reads CATLKRDTEAFF. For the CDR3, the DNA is TGTGCCACGCTTAAACGGGACACTGAAGCTTTCTTT.

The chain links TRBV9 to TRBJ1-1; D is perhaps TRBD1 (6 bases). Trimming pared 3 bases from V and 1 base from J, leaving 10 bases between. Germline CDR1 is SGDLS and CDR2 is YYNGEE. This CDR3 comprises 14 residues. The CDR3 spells CASSGQTGNTEAFF. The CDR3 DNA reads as TGTGCCAGCAGCGGCCAGACAGGGAACACTGAAGCTTTCTTT.

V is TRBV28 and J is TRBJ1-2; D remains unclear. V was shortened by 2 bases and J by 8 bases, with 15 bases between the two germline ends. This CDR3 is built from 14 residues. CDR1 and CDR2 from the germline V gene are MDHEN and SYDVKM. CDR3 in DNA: TGTGCCAGCAGTTTAGAAGGCCGCGGGAGAGGCTACACCTTC. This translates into CASSLEGRGRGYTF.

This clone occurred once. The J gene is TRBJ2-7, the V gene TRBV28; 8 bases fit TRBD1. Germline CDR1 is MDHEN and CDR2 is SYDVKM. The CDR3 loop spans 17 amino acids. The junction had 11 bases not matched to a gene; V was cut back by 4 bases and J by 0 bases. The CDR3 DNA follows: TGTGCCAGCAGTTACCGGATCGGGACAGGCCTCTCCTACGAGCAGTACTTC. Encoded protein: CASSYRIGTGLSYEQYF.

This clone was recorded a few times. CDR3: CASSRLAATNTGELFF. The DNA of the CDR3 is TGTGCCAGCAGCAGACTAGCGGCTACGAACACCGGGGAGCTGTTTTTT. V and J are TRBV6-2 or TRBV6-3 and TRBJ2-2; TRBD2 agrees at 9 bases. With V trimmed by 6 bases and J by 0 bases, 5 bases remained unmatched. The CDR3 has 16 amino acids. Germline V lookup: CDR1 MNHEY, CDR2 SVGEGT.

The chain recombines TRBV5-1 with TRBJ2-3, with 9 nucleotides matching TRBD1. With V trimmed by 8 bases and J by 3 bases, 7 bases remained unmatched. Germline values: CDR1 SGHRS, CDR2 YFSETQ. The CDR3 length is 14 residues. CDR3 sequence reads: CASALGQGTDTQYF. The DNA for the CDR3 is TGCGCCAGTGCCTTGGGACAGGGAACAGATACGCAGTATTTT.

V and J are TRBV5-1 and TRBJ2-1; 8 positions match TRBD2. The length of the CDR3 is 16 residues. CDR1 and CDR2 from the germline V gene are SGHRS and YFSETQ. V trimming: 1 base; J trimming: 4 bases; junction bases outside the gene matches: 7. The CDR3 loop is CASSLIAGGPYNEQFF. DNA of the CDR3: TGCGCCAGCAGCTTGATTGCGGGAGGACCATACAATGAGCAGTTCTTC.

CDR3 coding DNA: TGTGCCAGTAGTATAGGGGCTACTAACTATGGCTACACCTTC. Its translation: CASSIGATNYGYTF. The V call is TRBV19, the J call TRBJ1-2; D ambiguous. V was shortened by 1 base and J by 0 bases, with 6 bases between the two germline ends. The CDR3 length is 14 residues. Per the germline V gene, CDR1 is LNHDA and CDR2 is SQIVND (reference sequence).

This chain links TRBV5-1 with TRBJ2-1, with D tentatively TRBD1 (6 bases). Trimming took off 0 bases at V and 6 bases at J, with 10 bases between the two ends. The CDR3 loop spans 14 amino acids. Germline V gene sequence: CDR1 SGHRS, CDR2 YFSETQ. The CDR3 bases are TGCGCCAGCAGCTTGGACAGGGTCGGCAATGAGCAGTTCTTC. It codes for CASSLDRVGNEQFF. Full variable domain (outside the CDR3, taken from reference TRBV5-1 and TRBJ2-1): KAGVTQTPRYLIKTRGQQVTLSCSPISGHRSVSWYQQTPGQGLQFLFEYFSETQRNKGNFPGRFSGRQFSNSRSEMNVSTLELGDSALYLCASSLDRVGNEQFFGPGTRLTVL.

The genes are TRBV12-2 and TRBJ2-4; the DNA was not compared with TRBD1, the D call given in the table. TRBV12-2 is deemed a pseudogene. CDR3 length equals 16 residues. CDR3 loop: CASRLGGGVAKNIQYF. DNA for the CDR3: TGTGCAAGTCGCTTAGGTGGGGGCGTAGCCAAAAACATTCAGTACTTC.

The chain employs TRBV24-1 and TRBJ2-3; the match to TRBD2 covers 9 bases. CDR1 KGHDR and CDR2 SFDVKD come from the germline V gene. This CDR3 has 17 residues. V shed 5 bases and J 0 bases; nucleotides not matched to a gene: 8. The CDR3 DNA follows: TGTGCCACCAGTGGTGTTAGCGGGGGATTAAGCACAGATACGCAGTATTTT. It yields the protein CATSGVSGGLSTDTQYF.

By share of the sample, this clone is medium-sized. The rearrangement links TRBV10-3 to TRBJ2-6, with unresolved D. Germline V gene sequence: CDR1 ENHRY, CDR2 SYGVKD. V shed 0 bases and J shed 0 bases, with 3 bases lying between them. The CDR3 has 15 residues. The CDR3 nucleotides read TGTGCCATCAGTGAGTCCAGCTCTGGGGCCAACGTCCTGACTTTC. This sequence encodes CAISESSSGANVLTF.

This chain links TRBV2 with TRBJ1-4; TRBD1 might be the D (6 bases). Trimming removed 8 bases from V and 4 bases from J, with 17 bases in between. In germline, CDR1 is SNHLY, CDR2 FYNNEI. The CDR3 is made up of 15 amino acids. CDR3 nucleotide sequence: TGTGCCAGCCGCCTACAGGGTTTTATTAATGAAAAACTGTTTTTT. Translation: CASRLQGFINEKLFF. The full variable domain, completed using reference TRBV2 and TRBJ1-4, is EPEVTQTPSHQVTQMGQEVILRCVPISNHLYFYWYRQILGQKVEFLVSFYNNEISEKSEIFDDQFSVERPDGSNFTLKIRSTKLEDSAMYFCASRLQGFINEKLFFGSGTQLSVL.